This entry describes one T cell receptor (beta chain). Trimming pared 1 base from V and 4 bases from J, leaving 9 bases between. CDR3 length: 13 amino acids. CDR1 is SGHRS, CDR2 YFSETQ, per germline. This specimen belongs to a study of blood T cell repertoires in COVID-19. Study information: COVID-19 samples collected from the United States, Italy and Spain covered acute and convalescent phases. In each case, the material was cDNA or gDNA derived from T cells, B-cell-depleted T cells, or PBMCs.

Participant ages covered about 18 to 100 years across 20 to 30 US areas. The study assigned cohorts using participant-reported clinical history. Assay: immunoSEQ multiplex PCR; the TCRdb copy retains only in-frame clones and omits some. The table lists 240,000 or so clones, 70% to 90% of them singletons. The source is a woman between 35 and 50 years old with acute COVID-19. The chain joins TRBV5-1 to TRBJ2-7, with D maybe TRBD2 (6 bases). What was sequenced was PBMCs or T cells enriched from blood (not recorded which). Written as DNA, the CDR3 is TGCGCCAGCAGCTTGTCGGGGGAATACGAGCAGTACTTC. This translates into CASSLSGEYEQYF.